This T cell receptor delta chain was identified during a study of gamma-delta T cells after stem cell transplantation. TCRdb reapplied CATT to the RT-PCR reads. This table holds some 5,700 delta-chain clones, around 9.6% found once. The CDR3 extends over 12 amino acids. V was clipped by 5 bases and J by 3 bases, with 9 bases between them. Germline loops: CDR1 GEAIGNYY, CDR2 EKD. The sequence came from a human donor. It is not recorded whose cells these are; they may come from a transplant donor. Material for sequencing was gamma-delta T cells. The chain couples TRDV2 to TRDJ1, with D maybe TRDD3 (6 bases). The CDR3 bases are TGTGCCTGTGGGGGATTCCCCGATAAACTCATCTTT. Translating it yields CACGGFPDKLIF.